What follows is one TCR beta chain and its context. Its binding antigen is unknown. No base quality values were provided; no much bigger clone lies one nucleotide off. V and J are truncated by 2 bases and 10 bases respectively, leaving an intervening sequence of 9 bases. Based on the germline V gene (reference sequence), the CDR1 and CDR2 sequences are GTSNPN and SVGIG. From cysteine to phenylalanine, the CDR3 is 11 amino acids long. Just the 33-base CDR3 DNA is kept, in frame starting at base 1. This sample is drawn from a study of blood T cells in healthy people across ages (dated by TCRdb to 2015 to 2017). Regarding the research as a whole: In model experiments, template switching captured roughly one uniquely barcoded TCR beta cDNA molecule for every two T cells. Two additional independent replicas of 1 million unique cDNA reads from the same blood draw were analyzed for two donors (one aged 18 to 30 and one aged 80 or older). To track age-related changes in TCR beta repertoire diversity, the study relied on deep sequencing normalized with unique cDNA molecular identifiers. Donors of different ages were randomly distributed across sequencing lanes to avoid experimental bias. The donors were split into four age groups: young (average about 16 years), middle-aged (39), aged (more than 55) and long-lived (roughly 86).

General findings and caveats noted by the study authors: Observed TCR beta diversity per million T cells fell roughly linearly with age, and a significant reduction was already apparent by age approximately 40. Compared with the aged group, more naive CD4+ T cells, fewer expanded clones and increased TCR diversity were shown by the long-lived group, suggesting age selection. Because profiling used bulk unsorted PBMCs, naive and antigen-experienced compartments could not be compared conclusively. Estimates of total diversity based on one million sequenced T cells were considered lower bounds and underestimates. A strong correlation was found between observed TCR beta diversity and the percentage of naive T cells measured by flow cytometry. The CMV infection status of donors was not known, potentially confounding age-related changes in expanded clonotypes.

Preparation of the library involved 5' RACE. Instrument used: Illumina HiSeq 2500. The second PCR ran for about 7 to 11 cycles and used a J-beta primer mix along with a sample-barcoded 5' primer. Each TCR beta cDNA molecule received a unique molecular identifier from a template-switch 5' adaptor carrying 12 random nucleotides. Each sample yielded at least 2.5 million CDR3-containing paired-end reads. The Mint cDNA synthesis kit, primed by a TRBC-specific oligonucleotide, was used to synthesize first-strand cDNA from all RNA. All cDNA was treated with uracil-DNA glycosylase and then went through a first 18-cycle PCR with the universal primers M1SS and BC2_uni_R. From the authors' description of their analysis: For normalization, 1 million high-quality reads were randomly selected from each sample, with every read carrying a distinct molecular identifier. Instead of being binned into consensus sequences, reads with shared molecular identifiers were discarded. MiTCR, run with a Q25 quality threshold and the strictest error-elimination algorithm, handled CDR3 identification, clonotype clustering and error correction. A nonparametric unseen species model with Euler transformation was used to estimate lower-bound total TCR beta diversity. Starting from the raw public reads, TCRdb applied fastp trimming at Q25, assembled clones with MiXCR and retained in-frame beta chains. Each entry is one CDR3 protein sequence, shown with its most common DNA and genes. These V and J calls rely on TCRdb rather than the paper's analysis. For this sample the table gives 1,100,000 or so distinct CDR3 sequences, of which more than 35% were detected only once. 18% of the sample goes to the ten largest clones.

The donors were 40 or so Caucasian individuals from Russia, aged 6 to 90 years, who were systemically healthy. Each donor gave ten milliliters of peripheral blood, collected into EDTA-treated Vacutainer tubes. Ficoll-Paque density-gradient centrifugation was used to isolate PBMCs, with at least 7 million per sample. Trizol reagent was used to extract total RNA from PBMCs, with at least 6 micrograms per sample. For every donor, an aliquot of PBMCs went through flow cytometry to measure the percentages of naive CD45RAhigh/CD27high T cells. Specimen: blood. The receptor comes from an older woman in good health. The chain is encoded by TRBV30 joined to TRBJ2-1, and perhaps TRBD2 as D gene, on 6 matching bases. CDR3 reads: CAWSYLAEQFF. The base sequence is TGTGCCTGGAGTTACCTAGCGGAGCAGTTCTTC. Reference TRBV30 and TRBJ2-1 proteins supply the regions before and after the CDR3; the full variable domain is: SQTIHQWPATLVQPVGSPLSLECTVEGTSNPNLYWYRQAAGRGLQLLFYSVGIGQISSEVPQNLSASRPQDRQFILSSKKLLLSDSGFYLCAWSYLAEQFFGPGTRLTVL.